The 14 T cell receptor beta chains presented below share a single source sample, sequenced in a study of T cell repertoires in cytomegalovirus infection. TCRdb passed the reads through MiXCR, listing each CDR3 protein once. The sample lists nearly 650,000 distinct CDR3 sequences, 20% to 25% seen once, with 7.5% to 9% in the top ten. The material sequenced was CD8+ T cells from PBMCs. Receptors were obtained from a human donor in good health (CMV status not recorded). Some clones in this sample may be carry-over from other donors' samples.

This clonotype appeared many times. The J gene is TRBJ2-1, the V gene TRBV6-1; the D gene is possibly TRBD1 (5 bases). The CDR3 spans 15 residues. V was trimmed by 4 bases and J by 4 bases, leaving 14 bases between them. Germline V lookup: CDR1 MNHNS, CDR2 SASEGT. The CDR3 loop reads CASSGGVRSYNEQFF. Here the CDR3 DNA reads TGTGCCAGCAGTGGGGGCGTCAGGTCTTACAATGAGCAGTTCTTC.

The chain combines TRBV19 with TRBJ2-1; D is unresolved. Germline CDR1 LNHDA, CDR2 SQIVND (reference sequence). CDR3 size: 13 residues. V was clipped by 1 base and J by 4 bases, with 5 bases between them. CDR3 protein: CASSIGNYNEQFF. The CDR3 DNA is TGTGCCAGTAGTATAGGCAATTACAATGAGCAGTTCTTC.

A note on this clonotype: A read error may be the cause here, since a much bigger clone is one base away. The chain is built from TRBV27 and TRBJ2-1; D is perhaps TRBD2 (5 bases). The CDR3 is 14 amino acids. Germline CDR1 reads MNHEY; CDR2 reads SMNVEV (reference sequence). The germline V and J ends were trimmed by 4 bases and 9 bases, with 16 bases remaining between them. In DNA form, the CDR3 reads TGTGCCAGCAGTTGGTGGCTGGCTGAGGGTGAGCAGTTCTTC. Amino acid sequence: CASSWWLAEGEQFF.

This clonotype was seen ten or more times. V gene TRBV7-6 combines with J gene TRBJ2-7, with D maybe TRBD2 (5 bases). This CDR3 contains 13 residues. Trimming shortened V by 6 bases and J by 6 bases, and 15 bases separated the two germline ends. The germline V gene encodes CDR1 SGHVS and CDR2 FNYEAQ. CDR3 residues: CASSRRVGGEQYV. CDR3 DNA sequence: TGTGCCAGCAGTAGAAGGGTTGGAGGCGAGCAGTACGTC.

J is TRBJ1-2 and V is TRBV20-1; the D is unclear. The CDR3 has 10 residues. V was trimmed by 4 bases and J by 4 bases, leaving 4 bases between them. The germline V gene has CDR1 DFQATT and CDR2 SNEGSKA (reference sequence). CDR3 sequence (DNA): TGCAGTGCTATAACCTATGGCTACACCTTC. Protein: CSAITYGYTF.

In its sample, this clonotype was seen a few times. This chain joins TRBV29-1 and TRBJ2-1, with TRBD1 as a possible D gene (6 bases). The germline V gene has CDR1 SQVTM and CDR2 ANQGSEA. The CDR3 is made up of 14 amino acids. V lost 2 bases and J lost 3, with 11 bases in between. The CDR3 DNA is TGCAGCGTTGAAACCCTGGACAGCTACAATGAGCAGTTCTTC. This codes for CSVETLDSYNEQFF.

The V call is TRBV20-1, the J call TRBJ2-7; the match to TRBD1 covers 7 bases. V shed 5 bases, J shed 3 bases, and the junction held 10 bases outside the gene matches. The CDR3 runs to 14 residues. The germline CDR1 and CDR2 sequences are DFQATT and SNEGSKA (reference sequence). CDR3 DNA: TGCAGTGCTCCTTCCGGGACAGAGGGCTACGAGCAGTACTTC. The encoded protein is CSAPSGTEGYEQYF.

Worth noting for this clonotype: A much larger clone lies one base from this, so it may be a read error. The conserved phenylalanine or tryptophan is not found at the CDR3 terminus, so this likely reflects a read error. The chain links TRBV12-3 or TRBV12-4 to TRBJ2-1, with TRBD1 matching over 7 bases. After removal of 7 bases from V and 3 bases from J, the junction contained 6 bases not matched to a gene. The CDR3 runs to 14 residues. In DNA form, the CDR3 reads TGTGCCAGCACCCTGACAGGGAGCTACAATGAGCAGTTCTGC. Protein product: CASTLTGSYNEQFC.

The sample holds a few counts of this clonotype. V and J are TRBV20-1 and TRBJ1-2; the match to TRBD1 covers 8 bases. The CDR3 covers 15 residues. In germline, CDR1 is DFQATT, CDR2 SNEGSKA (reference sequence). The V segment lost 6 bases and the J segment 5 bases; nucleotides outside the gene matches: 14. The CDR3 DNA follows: TGCAGTGCCTACCCCCGGACAGGGCTGGGTTATGGCTACACCTTC. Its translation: CSAYPRTGLGYGYTF.

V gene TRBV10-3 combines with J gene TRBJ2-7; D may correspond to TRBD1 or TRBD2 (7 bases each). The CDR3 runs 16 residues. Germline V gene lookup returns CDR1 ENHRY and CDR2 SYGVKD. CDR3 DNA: TGTACCATCAGTCCCAAGGGAGGGGGCGAAACGTACGAGCAGTACGTC. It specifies CTISPKGGGETYEQYV.

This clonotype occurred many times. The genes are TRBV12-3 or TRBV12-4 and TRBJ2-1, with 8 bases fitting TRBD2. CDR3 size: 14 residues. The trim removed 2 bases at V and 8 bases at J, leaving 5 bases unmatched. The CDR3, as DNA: TGTGCCAGCAGTTTATCGGGGGGGCTGGATGAGCAGTTCTTC. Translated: CASSLSGGLDEQFF.

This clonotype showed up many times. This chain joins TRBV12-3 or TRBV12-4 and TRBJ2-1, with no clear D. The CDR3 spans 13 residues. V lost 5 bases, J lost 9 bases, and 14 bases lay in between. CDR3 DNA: TGTGCCAGCAGTCCATCTGGAGCGTTTGAGCAGTTCTTC. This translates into CASSPSGAFEQFF.

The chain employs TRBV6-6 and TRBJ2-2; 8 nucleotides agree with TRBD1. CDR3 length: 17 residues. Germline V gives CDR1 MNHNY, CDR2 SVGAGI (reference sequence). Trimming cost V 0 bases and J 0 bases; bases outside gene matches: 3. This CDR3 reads CASSYSPGGANTGELFF. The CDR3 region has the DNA TGTGCCAGCAGTTACTCCCCAGGGGGCGCGAACACCGGGGAGCTGTTTTTT.

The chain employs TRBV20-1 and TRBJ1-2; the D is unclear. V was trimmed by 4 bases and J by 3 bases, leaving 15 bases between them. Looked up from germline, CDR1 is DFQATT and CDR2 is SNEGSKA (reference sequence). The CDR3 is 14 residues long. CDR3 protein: CSATPDPPHYGYTF. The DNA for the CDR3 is TGCAGTGCTACCCCGGACCCCCCTCACTATGGCTACACCTTC.